A selection of T cell receptor beta chains follows, all from one sample in a study of post-analysis software for immune sequencing data. In TCRdb, the PCR reads were re-called with MiXCR into one record per CDR3 protein. The data contain approximately 730,000 distinct CDR3 sequences, roughly 29% of them singletons. Sequenced input: blood. Receptors originate from a girl aged 5-17 years with multiple sclerosis. Both conserved end residues are part of each CDR3. D genes are given only for firm matches. Size is stated for part of the rows, as once, few or many counts, or as a class when the clone is expanded.

TRBV7-2	TRBJ2-7	.	.	TGTGCCAGCAGTGAACAGGAGTACTACGAGCAGTACTTC	CASSEQEYYEQYF
TRBV12-3/TRBV12-4	TRBJ2-1	few	.	TGTGCCAGCAGTTTAGAGGCAGGAGGCCCTGAGCAGTTCTTC	CASSLEAGGPEQFF
TRBV20-1	TRBJ2-7	.	.	TGCAGTGCTAGAGATTCGGGCGACAGCTACGAGCAGTACTTC	CSARDSGDSYEQYF
TRBV6-2/TRBV6-3	TRBJ1-5	.	TRBD1	TGTGCCAGCGGGACAGCATATCAGCCCCAGCATTTT	CASGTAYQPQHF
TRBV7-9	TRBJ2-5	many	.	TGTGCCAGCAGCCGGTTGGGAAGAGAGACCCAGTACTTC	CASSRLGRETQYF
TRBV29-1	TRBJ2-1	many	.	TGCAGCGCTCTCCGGGGACTGGAGGACAATGAGCAGTTCTTC	CSALRGLEDNEQFF
TRBV4-3	TRBJ2-1	once	.	TGCGCCAGCAGCCAAGATCTCTCCGGGAGCTATGAGCAGTTCTTC	CASSQDLSGSYEQFF
TRBV20-1	TRBJ2-3	.	TRBD2	TGCAGTGCCCTTTCGACTAGCGTAGGCACAGATACGCAGTATTTT	CSALSTSVGTDTQYF
TRBV7-9	TRBJ2-6	few	.	TGTGCCAGCAGCGGAGGTACCGGGACACCTCTAAGCTCTGGGGCCAACGTCCTGACTTTC	CASSGGTGTPLSSGANVLTF
TRBV28	TRBJ2-7	.	.	TGTGCCAGCAGTTCAAATTTGAGCGGGCCCAATCCCTACGAGCAGTACTTC	CASSSNLSGPNPYEQYF
TRBV5-1	TRBJ2-6	few	TRBD2	TGCACCAGCGGCGCGGGGGAATTTGCTGGGGCCAACGTCCTGACTTTC	CTSGAGEFAGANVLTF
TRBV7-2	TRBJ2-3	few	TRBD2	TGTGCCAGCCACGGGGCGGGAGGGTTCACAGATACGCAGTATTTT	CASHGAGGFTDTQYF